The rows below give T cell receptor beta chains drawn from one sample of a study of early T cells in non-severe SARS-CoV-2 infection. TCRdb passed the 5' RACE reads through MiXCR, listing each CDR3 protein once. The sample lists about 89,000 distinct CDR3 sequences, about 15% occurring once. Input material: whole blood. The receptors were sampled from an adult who was a healthcare worker with PCR-confirmed SARS-CoV-2 infection or an uninfected control (not recorded which). The CDR3 runs from the conserved cysteine through the conserved F or W. A D gene is named only where the DNA matches it firmly. Size tells how often a clone was seen (once, few, many) or the class of an expanded clone, and some rows leave it out.

v_call	d_call	j_call	clone_size	cdr3_aa	cdr3_nt
TRBV9	TRBD1	TRBJ1-1	few	CASSFRTGRAFF	TGTGCCAGCAGCTTTCGGACAGGGAGGGCTTTCTTT
TRBV29-1	NA	TRBJ2-5	NA	CSVARRLRETQYF	TGCAGCGTTGCCCGGAGGTTACGGGAGACCCAGTACTTC
TRBV12-3/TRBV12-4	NA	TRBJ2-2	NA	CASSLRITGELFF	TGTGCCAGCAGTTTACGGATCACCGGGGAGCTGTTTTTT
TRBV15	NA	TRBJ2-3	NA	CATSRDMSRQITDTQYF	TGTGCCACCAGCAGAGATATGTCTCGGCAGATCACAGATACGCAGTATTTT
TRBV6-1	NA	TRBJ1-4	few	CASSLRQAPQVLNEKLFF	TGTGCCAGCAGCCTGCGGCAAGCCCCACAAGTTCTGAATGAAAAACTGTTTTTT
TRBV5-1	NA	TRBJ1-2	NA	CASTSDGGSGGYTF	TGCGCCAGCACCTCCGACGGGGGATCCGGTGGCTACACCTTC
TRBV20-1	NA	TRBJ1-1	many	CSAGIWGNTEAFF	TGCAGTGCTGGGATTTGGGGGAACACTGAAGCTTTCTTT
TRBV4-2	NA	TRBJ1-4	NA	CASSQAQTRGRLEKLFF	TGTGCCAGCAGCCAAGCCCAAACACGGGGACGGCTAGAAAAACTGTTTTTT
TRBV2	TRBD1	TRBJ1-6	NA	CASSEQGESPLHF	TGTGCCAGCAGTGAACAGGGGGAATCACCCCTCCACTTT
TRBV7-2	TRBD1	TRBJ2-2	few	CASSSIGGTGAGELFF	TGTGCCAGCAGCTCCATAGGGGGGACAGGGGCCGGGGAGCTGTTTTTT
TRBV12-3/TRBV12-4	TRBD1	TRBJ2-4	many	CASSLFPGTGGRYIQYF	TGTGCCAGCAGTTTATTCCCCGGGACAGGGGGCAGGTACATTCAGTACTTC
TRBV7-2	TRBD2	TRBJ2-1	few	CASRSGGPTGNEQFF	TGTGCCAGCAGGAGCGGGGGGCCTACGGGGAATGAGCAGTTCTTC
TRBV6-1	NA	TRBJ1-4	few	CASSGPGPPDEKLFF	TGTGCCAGCAGTGGACCGGGACCTCCGGATGAAAAACTGTTTTTT
TRBV5-4	NA	TRBJ1-4	NA	CASSYGQLNEKLFF	TGTGCCAGCAGCTACGGACAGCTTAATGAAAAACTGTTTTTT
TRBV7-3	NA	TRBJ1-1	many	CASSLGPGSTEAFF	TGTGCCAGCAGCTTAGGTCCAGGGAGTACTGAAGCTTTCTTT
TRBV2	NA	TRBJ1-1	NA	CASSGRTVNTEAFF	TGTGCCAGCAGTGGCCGGACGGTGAACACTGAAGCTTTCTTT
TRBV5-6	NA	TRBJ1-4	NA	CASSLVGKGVVTNEKLFF	TGTGCCAGCAGCTTGGTCGGGAAGGGAGTGGTCACTAATGAAAAACTGTTTTTT
TRBV21-1	NA	TRBJ2-3	few	CASPDADTQYF	TGTGCCAGCCCGGATGCAGATACGCAGTATTTT
TRBV30	TRBD1	TRBJ1-2	few	CAWRRTGQPGYTF	TGTGCCTGGAGACGGACAGGCCAGCCTGGCTACACCTTC
TRBV7-2	NA	TRBJ1-1	NA	CASRPRPGAAEAFF	TGTGCCAGCAGGCCTAGGCCAGGGGCTGCTGAAGCTTTCTTT
TRBV6-6	NA	TRBJ1-1	few	CASSYFQLYEAFF	TGTGCCAGCAGTTACTTTCAGCTTTATGAAGCTTTCTTT
TRBV7-9	TRBD2	TRBJ2-5	NA	CASSPSPGGETQYF	TGTGCCAGCAGCCCGTCTCCGGGAGGAGAGACCCAGTACTTC
TRBV7-3	TRBD2	TRBJ2-5	NA	CASSLLAGPQETQYF	TGTGCCAGCAGCTTATTAGCGGGTCCCCAAGAGACCCAGTACTTC
TRBV18	TRBD1	TRBJ2-2	NA	CASSPLTGVNTGELFF	TGTGCCAGCTCACCACTGACAGGGGTGAACACCGGGGAGCTGTTTTTT
TRBV5-1	NA	TRBJ2-1	many	CASSSSRGRDEQFF	TGCGCCAGCAGCTCGTCGAGGGGGAGGGATGAGCAGTTCTTC
TRBV3-1	TRBD1	TRBJ1-1	NA	CASSQRQGRTEAFF	TGTGCCAGCAGCCAGCGACAGGGCCGGACTGAAGCTTTCTTT
TRBV6-1	NA	TRBJ2-2	many	CASSELNPRIDPGELFF	TGTGCCAGCAGTGAATTAAACCCCCGCATTGACCCCGGGGAGCTGTTTTTT
TRBV20-1	NA	TRBJ1-3	NA	CSARVGQSSGNTIYF	TGCAGTGCTAGAGTAGGGCAGAGCTCTGGAAACACCATATATTTT
TRBV30	NA	TRBJ2-2	few	CAWIGGVKLIANTGELFF	TGTGCCTGGATCGGGGGAGTAAAGCTTATCGCGAACACCGGGGAGCTGTTTTTT
TRBV7-9	NA	TRBJ2-3	few	CASSPGPSTDTQYF	TGTGCCAGCAGCCCAGGGCCTAGCACAGATACGCAGTATTTT
TRBV29-1	NA	TRBJ2-1	many	CSAYTPWSSEVNEQFF	TGCAGCGCCTACACGCCGTGGAGTAGTGAGGTCAATGAGCAGTTCTTC
TRBV10-3	NA	TRBJ2-5	NA	CAISEGTLSGETQYF	TGTGCCATCAGTGAAGGGACCTTATCCGGCGAGACCCAGTACTTC
TRBV9	NA	TRBJ2-1	few	CASSVGQIEQFF	TGTGCCAGCAGCGTAGGTCAAATTGAGCAGTTCTTC
TRBV29-1	NA	TRBJ2-1	few	CSVESRNEQFF	TGCAGCGTTGAATCCAGGAATGAGCAGTTCTTC
TRBV18	TRBD1	TRBJ1-1	few	CASSAREGASLAEAFF	TGTGCCAGCTCAGCTCGTGAGGGGGCGAGTTTGGCTGAAGCTTTCTTT